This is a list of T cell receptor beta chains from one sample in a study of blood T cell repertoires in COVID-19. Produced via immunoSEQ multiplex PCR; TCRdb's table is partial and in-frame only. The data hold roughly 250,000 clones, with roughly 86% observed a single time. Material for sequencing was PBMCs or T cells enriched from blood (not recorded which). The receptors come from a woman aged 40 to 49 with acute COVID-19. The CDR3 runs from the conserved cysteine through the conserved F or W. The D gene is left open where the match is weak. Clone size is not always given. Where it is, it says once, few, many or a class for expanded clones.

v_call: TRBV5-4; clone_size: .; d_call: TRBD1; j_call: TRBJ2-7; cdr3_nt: TGTGCCAGCAGCTTAATGGGACAGGGGCTCTACGAGCAGTACTTC; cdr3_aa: CASSLMGQGLYEQYF
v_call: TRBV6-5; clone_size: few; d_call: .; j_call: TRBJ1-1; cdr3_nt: TGTGCCAGCAGCGACTATGCCAACACTGAAGCTTTCTTT; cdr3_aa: CASSDYANTEAFF
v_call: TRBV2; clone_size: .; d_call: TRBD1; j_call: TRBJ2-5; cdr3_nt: TGTGCCAGCAGTGAGGGTTTCAGGGGGCAAGAGACCCAGTACTTC; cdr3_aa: CASSEGFRGQETQYF
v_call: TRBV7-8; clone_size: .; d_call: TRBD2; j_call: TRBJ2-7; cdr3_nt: TGTGCCAGCAGCTTAGTTACTAGCGGGGAACACTACGAGCAGTACTTC; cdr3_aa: CASSLVTSGEHYEQYF
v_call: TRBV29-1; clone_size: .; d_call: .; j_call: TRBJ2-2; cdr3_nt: TGCAGCGTTCCCGGGGTCACCACCGGGGAGCTGTTTTTT; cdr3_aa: CSVPGVTTGELFF
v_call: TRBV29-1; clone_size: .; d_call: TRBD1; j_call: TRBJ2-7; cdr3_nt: TGCAGCGCTCCGGGACAGGATTTAGCCGAGCAGTACTTC; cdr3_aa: CSAPGQDLAEQYF
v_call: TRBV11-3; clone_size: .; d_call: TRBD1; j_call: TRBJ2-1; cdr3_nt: TGTGCCAGCAGCTTAGCCCACAGTCCCGACAGGGACTCCTACAATGAGCAGTTCTTC; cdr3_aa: CASSLAHSPDRDSYNEQFF
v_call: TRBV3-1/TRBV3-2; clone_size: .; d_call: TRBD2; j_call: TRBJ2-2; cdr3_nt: TGTGCCAGCAGCCAAGACTCCGGGAGGGGGACGTCTACCGGGGAGCTGTTTTTT; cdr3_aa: CASSQDSGRGTSTGELFF
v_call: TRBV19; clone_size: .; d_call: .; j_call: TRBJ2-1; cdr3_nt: TGTGCCAGTAGTTTGGGAGCGGAGCCCTACAATGAGCAGTTCTTC; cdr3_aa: CASSLGAEPYNEQFF
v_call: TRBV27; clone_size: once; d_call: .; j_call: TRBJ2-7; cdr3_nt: TGTGCCAGCAGTAATAGCGGACCCTACGAGCAGTACTTC; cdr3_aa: CASSNSGPYEQYF